This TCR beta chain originates from a study of blood T cell repertoires in COVID-19. TCRdb keeps only in-frame clones here, not all; method: immunoSEQ multiplex PCR. The repertoire includes roughly 120,000 clones, less than 90% of them detected once, and approximately 7.2% sits in the top ten. Germline V CDR1 and CDR2: MNHEY, SVGEGT. Trimming took 4 bases from V and 0 from J; bases not matched to a gene: 3. The CDR3 is 15 amino acids. The sequence came from an older man who had recovered from COVID-19. Sequences were obtained from peripheral blood. The chain is built from TRBV6-2 or TRBV6-3 and TRBJ2-3; 8 nucleotides align to TRBD1. The CDR3 nucleotides read TGTGCCAGCAGTTCCCACAGGGGGAGCACAGATACGCAGTATTTT. Its protein is CASSSHRGSTDTQYF.